A selection of T cell receptor beta chains follows, all from one sample in a study of T cells after yellow fever vaccination. From the 5' RACE reads, TCRdb called clonotypes with MiXCR, one entry per CDR3 protein. The sample consists of about 340,000 distinct CDR3 sequences, 4% of them appearing once. Source: PBMCs, taken 5 days after the yellow fever booster vaccination. The receptor source for this set is a man aged 18 to 30 who received the YFV17D yellow fever vaccine. Each CDR3 is given with its conserved first and last residue. The D gene is left open where the match is weak. Clone size is shown for a subset of rows, as once, few, many or a class of expanded clone.

v_call,d_call,j_call,clone_size,cdr3_aa,cdr3_nt
TRBV12-5,NA,TRBJ2-4,NA,CASGLVLSAKDRKNIQYF,TGTGCTAGTGGTTTGGTACTGTCAGCCAAAGATAGAAAAAACATTCAGTACTTC
TRBV20-1,TRBD2,TRBJ2-7,many,CSAGLAGVHEQYF,TGCAGTGCAGGACTAGCGGGGGTTCACGAGCAGTACTTC
TRBV29-1,TRBD1,TRBJ1-3,NA,CSVGTGSNTIYF,TGCAGCGTCGGGACAGGCAGCAACACCATATATTTT
TRBV15,TRBD1,TRBJ1-1,NA,CATRAWTGGDTEAFF,TGTGCCACCAGAGCTTGGACAGGCGGAGACACTGAAGCTTTCTTT
TRBV4-2,TRBD2,TRBJ2-3,NA,CASSQLAGDTDTQYF,TGTGCCAGCAGCCAACTAGCGGGGGACACAGATACGCAGTATTTT
TRBV5-5,TRBD1,TRBJ1-5,NA,CASSLDYGRGNQPQHF,TGTGCCAGCAGCTTGGATTATGGCAGGGGGAATCAGCCCCAGCATTTT
TRBV4-2,NA,TRBJ2-2,many,CASSQVGGGPNTGELFF,TGTGCCAGCAGCCAAGTCGGAGGGGGGCCTAACACCGGGGAGCTGTTTTTT
TRBV29-1,NA,TRBJ2-7,NA,CSVHNDRPFPGEQYF,TGCAGCGTTCACAACGACAGACCTTTTCCGGGAGAGCAGTACTTC
TRBV7-6,NA,TRBJ1-2,few,CASSHYKATDYGYTF,TGTGCCAGCAGCCACTACAAGGCGACTGACTATGGCTACACCTTC
TRBV7-2,NA,TRBJ1-5,NA,CASSFNSGYSNQPQHF,TGTGCCAGCAGCTTCAATTCAGGGTATAGCAATCAGCCCCAGCATTTT
TRBV7-6,TRBD1,TRBJ2-5,many,CASSSQPSTGYKETQYF,TGTGCCAGCAGCTCCCAACCCTCGACAGGGTATAAGGAGACCCAGTACTTC